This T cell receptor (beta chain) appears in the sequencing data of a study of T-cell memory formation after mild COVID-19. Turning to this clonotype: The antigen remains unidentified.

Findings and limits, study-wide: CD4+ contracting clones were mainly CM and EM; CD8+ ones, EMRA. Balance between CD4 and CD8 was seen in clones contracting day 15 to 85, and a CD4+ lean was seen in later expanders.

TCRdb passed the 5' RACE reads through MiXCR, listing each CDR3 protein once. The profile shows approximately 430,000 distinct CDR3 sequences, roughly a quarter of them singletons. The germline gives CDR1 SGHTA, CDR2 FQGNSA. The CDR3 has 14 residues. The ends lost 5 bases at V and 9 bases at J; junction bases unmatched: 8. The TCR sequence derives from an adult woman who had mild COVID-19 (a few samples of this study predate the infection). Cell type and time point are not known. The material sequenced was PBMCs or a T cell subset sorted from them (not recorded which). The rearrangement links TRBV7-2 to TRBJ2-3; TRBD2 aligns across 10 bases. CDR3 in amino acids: CASSRLLTSGTQYF. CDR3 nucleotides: TGTGCCAGCAGCCGCCTCCTGACTAGCGGGACGCAGTATTTT.